Listed below are T cell receptor beta chains from one sample, sequenced in a study of cytotoxic CD8 clonotypes in ibrutinib-treated CLL. The data were produced by immunoSEQ multiplex PCR, yet TCRdb's version contains in-frame clones alone and is incomplete. The sample has 200,000 or so clones; 79% are singletons. Sequencing used PBMCs, obtained after 12 months of ibrutinib treatment. The receptors originated from a human donor with chronic lymphocytic leukemia. The CDR3 runs from the conserved cysteine through the conserved F or W. The D gene is left open where the match is weak. The size field is filled for only some rows; it gives once, few, many or a size class.

TRBV19,TRBJ2-1,TRBD2,.,TGTGCCAGTAGTATCTTTAGCGGGGGGCCTCGCCCCAGTGAGCAGTTCTTC,CASSIFSGGPRPSEQFF
TRBV5-1,TRBJ2-7,.,.,TGCGCCAGCAGCTTGGGGACGCGGTGGGAGCAGTACTTC,CASSLGTRWEQYF
TRBV29-1,TRBJ2-1,.,.,TGCAGCGTTGGACAGGTATACAATGAGCAGTTCTTC,CSVGQVYNEQFF
TRBV4-1,TRBJ2-1,TRBD2,.,TGCGCCAGCAGCCTCTTGTTAGCGGGAGTGGTCGATGAGCAGTTCTTC,CASSLLLAGVVDEQFF
TRBV19,TRBJ1-1,TRBD1,few,TGTGCCAGTAGTACCCTTGACAGGGCGGACACTGAAGCTTTCTTT,CASSTLDRADTEAFF
TRBV19,TRBJ1-2,.,few,TGTGCCAGTAGCACCCTGGGGGAACTGCCTGGGGACTATGGCTACACCTTC,CASSTLGELPGDYGYTF
TRBV2,TRBJ2-1,.,few,TGTGCCAGCAGCAACTATCGACAGTACAATGAGCAGTTCTTC,CASSNYRQYNEQFF
TRBV28,TRBJ2-7,.,.,TGTGCCAGCAGTTTAACTACCCCCACCCCCACAGCTAACTCCTACGAGCAGTACTTC,CASSLTTPTPTANSYEQYF
TRBV6-5,TRBJ2-7,.,.,TGTGCCAGCAGTTACTCGCTGGGGGCCGAAGCGGGCGAGCAGTACTTC,CASSYSLGAEAGEQYF
TRBV4-1,TRBJ2-3,.,.,TGCGCCAGCAGCCAACTGGAGGTTTCTAGCACAGATACGCAGTATTTT,CASSQLEVSSTDTQYF
TRBV15,TRBJ2-1,.,.,TGTGCCACCAGCAGGGCCGGAGGAAGTGGTGAGCAGTTCTTC,CATSRAGGSGEQFF
TRBV2,TRBJ1-6,.,few,TGTGCCAGCAGTGCGCCCCCTGGTGAATTAGCCTCACCCCTCCACTTT,CASSAPPGELASPLHF
TRBV18,TRBJ2-7,TRBD1,.,TGTGCCAGCTCACCCGGACAGGGGGCTCTTATCTCCTACGAGCAGTACTTC,CASSPGQGALISYEQYF
TRBV6-1,TRBJ1-1,.,.,TGTGCCAGCAATAGGAACACTGAAGCTTTCTTT,CASNRNTEAFF
TRBV5-1,TRBJ1-2,TRBD1,.,TGCGCCAGCAGCTTGATGGGACAGGGGTTTAACTATGGCTACACCTTC,CASSLMGQGFNYGYTF
TRBV2,TRBJ2-5,.,.,TGTGCCAGCACCGGCCGGGGGACCCAGTACTTC,CASTGRGTQYF
TRBV11-2,TRBJ2-1,TRBD1,.,TGTGCCAGCAGCTGGACAGGGAATGTCGATGAGCAGTTCTTC,CASSWTGNVDEQFF
TRBV6-5,TRBJ2-1,.,.,TGTGCCAGCAGTCTGGGTAGTTACTCCTACAATGAGCAGTTCTTC,CASSLGSYSYNEQFF
TRBV12-2,TRBJ2-5,.,.,TGTGCAAGTCGCTTAGTAGGAACAGACTACCAAGAGACCCAGTACTTC,CASRLVGTDYQETQYF
TRBV25-1,TRBJ2-1,.,.,TGTGCCAGCACCACAAGGGAGGGGGCGGGTGAGCAGTTCTTC,CASTTREGAGEQFF
TRBV2,TRBJ2-3,.,.,TGTGCCAGCGTCCCGTCCGATTTTGGCACAGATACGCAGTATTTT,CASVPSDFGTDTQYF
TRBV10-3,TRBJ2-1,TRBD2,.,TGTGCCATCAGTGGTTCTAGCGGGGGGGGCAGGGATGAGCAGTTCTTC,CAISGSSGGGRDEQFF
TRBV9,TRBJ2-5,.,.,TGTGCCAGCAGGGGGGCATCTCAAGAGACCCAGTACTTC,CASRGASQETQYF
TRBV7-6,TRBJ2-1,.,.,TGTGCCAGCAGTTCTGGACTGGGTAATGAGCAGTTCTTC,CASSSGLGNEQFF
TRBV5-1,TRBJ1-1,TRBD1,.,TGCGCCAGCAGCCTAATGACAGGGGGGGACACTGAAGCTTTCTTT,CASSLMTGGDTEAFF
TRBV10-1,TRBJ2-5,.,few,TGCGCCAGCAGCCTCTCAGGGCAAGGGACCCAGTACTTC,CASSLSGQGTQYF
TRBV25-1,TRBJ1-2,.,once,TGTGCCAGCAGTCCCCAAACAGGGTACTATGGCTACACCTTC,CASSPQTGYYGYTF
TRBV5-8,TRBJ2-1,.,.,TGTGCCAGTCCACCGGAGGCCCCAAACAATGAGCAGTTCTTC,CASPPEAPNNEQFF
TRBV7-2,TRBJ2-5,TRBD2,.,TGTGCCAGCAGCAGGCGACTAGCTAGTGAGACCCAGTACTTC,CASSRRLASETQYF
TRBV28,TRBJ2-7,.,.,TGTGCCAGCAGTTTAAAAAGTCCCTACGAGCAGTACTTC,CASSLKSPYEQYF
TRBV4-1,TRBJ1-5,TRBD1,.,TGCGCCAGCAGCCAAGCGACCCCGGGACAGGGGTACGATCAGCCCCAGCATTTT,CASSQATPGQGYDQPQHF
TRBV28,TRBJ1-5,TRBD1,once,TGTGCCAGCAAAATTCCGGGACAGGGCGCGTATAGCAATCAGCCCCAGCATTTT,CASKIPGQGAYSNQPQHF
TRBV11-3,TRBJ1-1,.,.,TGTGCCAGCAGCAGTGGCGGACTGAACACTGAAGCTTTCTTT,CASSSGGLNTEAFF
TRBV30,TRBJ2-3,.,.,TGTGCCTGGAGTGTACGCTTGTTTGATACGCAGTATTTT,CAWSVRLFDTQYF
TRBV27,TRBJ2-4,TRBD1,.,TGTGCCAGCAGTTCCCGACCGGACAGGTTAAACATTCAGTACTTC,CASSSRPDRLNIQYF
TRBV5-1,TRBJ2-1,.,.,TGCGCCAGCAGCTTACTCCCACCAGAAGTCTTC,CASSLLPPEVF
TRBV18,TRBJ2-2,.,once,TGTGCCAGCTCACCACCTGGGACAACGAACACCGGGGAGCTGTTTTTT,CASSPPGTTNTGELFF
TRBV5-1,TRBJ2-5,.,.,TGCGCCAGCAGCTTGCACGGCAAGCAAGAGACCCAGTACTTC,CASSLHGKQETQYF
TRBV7-9,TRBJ2-5,TRBD2,.,TGTGCCAGCAGCTTTCCTGGACTAGCGAGGGATGGAGAGACCCAGTACTTC,CASSFPGLARDGETQYF
TRBV21-1,TRBJ2-7,.,.,TGTGCCAGCTTTGGGGGACAGTCCTACGAGCAGTACTTC,CASFGGQSYEQYF
TRBV19,TRBJ1-4,.,.,TGTGCCAGTAGTAGCCCAGTATACGAAAAACTGTTTTTT,CASSSPVYEKLFF
TRBV6-5,TRBJ2-7,TRBD1,.,TGTGCCAGCAGCTCGCCCGACAGGGGAGGAAGAAGGCAGTACTTC,CASSSPDRGGRRQYF
TRBV10-2,TRBJ2-7,.,.,TGCGCCAGCAGGGCCGGGACTGTAGGCGAGCAGTACTTC,CASRAGTVGEQYF
TRBV11-2,TRBJ1-4,.,.,TGTGCCAGCAGCTTCAGACCCAGAGGGCCGAAAAATGAAAAACTGTTTTTT,CASSFRPRGPKNEKLFF
TRBV6-5,TRBJ2-2,TRBD1,.,TGTGCCAGCAGAAAACAGGGGAGCACCGGGGAGCTGTTTTTT,CASRKQGSTGELFF
TRBV11-3,TRBJ2-5,TRBD1,.,TGTGCCAGCAGCAAACGCTCCGGGACAGGGGTCGGTGAGACCCAGTACTTC,CASSKRSGTGVGETQYF
TRBV28,TRBJ1-5,.,.,TGTGCCAGCAGGTTCGGCGGTTCGGGCCAGCCCCAGCATTTT,CASRFGGSGQPQHF